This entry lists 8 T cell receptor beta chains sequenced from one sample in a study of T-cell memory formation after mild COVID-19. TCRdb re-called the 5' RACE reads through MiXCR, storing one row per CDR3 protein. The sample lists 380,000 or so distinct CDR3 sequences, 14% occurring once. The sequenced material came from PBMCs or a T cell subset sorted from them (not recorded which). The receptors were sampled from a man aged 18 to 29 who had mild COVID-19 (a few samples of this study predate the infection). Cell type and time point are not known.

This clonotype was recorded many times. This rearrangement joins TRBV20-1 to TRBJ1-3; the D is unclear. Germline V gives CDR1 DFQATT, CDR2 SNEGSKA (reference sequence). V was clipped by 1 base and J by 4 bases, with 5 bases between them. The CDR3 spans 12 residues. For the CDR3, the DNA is TGCAGTGCTAGAGGAGGGGGAAACACCATATATTTT. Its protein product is CSARGGGNTIYF.

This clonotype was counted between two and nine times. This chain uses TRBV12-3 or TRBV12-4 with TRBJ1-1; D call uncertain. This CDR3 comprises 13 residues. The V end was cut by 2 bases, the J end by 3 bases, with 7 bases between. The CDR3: CASSLNGDTEAFF. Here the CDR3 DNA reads TGTGCCAGCAGTTTAAATGGGGACACTGAAGCTTTCTTT.

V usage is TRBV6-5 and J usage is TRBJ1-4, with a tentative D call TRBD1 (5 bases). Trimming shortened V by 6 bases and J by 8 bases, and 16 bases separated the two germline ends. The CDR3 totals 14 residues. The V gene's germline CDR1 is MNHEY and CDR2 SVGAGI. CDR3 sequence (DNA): TGTGCCAGCAGGGCCAGGGAGAATGAAGAAAAACTGTTTTTT. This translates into CASRARENEEKLFF.

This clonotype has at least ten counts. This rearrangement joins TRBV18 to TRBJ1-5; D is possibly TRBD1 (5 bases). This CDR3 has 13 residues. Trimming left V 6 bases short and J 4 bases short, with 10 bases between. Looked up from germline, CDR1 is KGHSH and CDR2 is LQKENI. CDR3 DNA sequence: TGTGCCAGCTCGTCACAGGAGAATCAGCCCCAGCATTTT. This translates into CASSSQENQPQHF.

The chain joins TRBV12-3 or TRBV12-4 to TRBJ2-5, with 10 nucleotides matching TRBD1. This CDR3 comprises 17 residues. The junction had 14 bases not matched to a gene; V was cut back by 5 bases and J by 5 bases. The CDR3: CASSKLSDRGILETQYF. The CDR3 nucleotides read TGTGCCAGCAGTAAGTTATCGGACAGGGGGATCCTGGAGACCCAGTACTTC.

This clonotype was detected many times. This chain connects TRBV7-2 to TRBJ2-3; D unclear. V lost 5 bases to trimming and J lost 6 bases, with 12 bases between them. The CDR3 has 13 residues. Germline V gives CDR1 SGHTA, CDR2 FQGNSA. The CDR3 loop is CASSPGTGDTQYF. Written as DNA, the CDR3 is TGTGCCAGCAGCCCCGGAACCGGGGATACGCAGTATTTT. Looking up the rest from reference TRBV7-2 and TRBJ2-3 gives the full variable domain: GAGVSQSPSNKVTEKGKDVELRCDPISGHTALYWYRQSLGQGLEFLIYFQGNSAPDKSGLPSDRFSAERTGGSVSTLTIQRTQQEDSAVYLCASSPGTGDTQYFGPGTRLTVL.

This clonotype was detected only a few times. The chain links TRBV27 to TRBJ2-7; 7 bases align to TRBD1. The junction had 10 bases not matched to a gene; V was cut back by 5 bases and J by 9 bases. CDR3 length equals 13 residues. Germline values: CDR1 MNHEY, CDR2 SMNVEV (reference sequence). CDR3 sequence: CASSLKTGNMQYF. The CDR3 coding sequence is TGTGCCAGCAGTCTGAAGACAGGGAACATGCAGTACTTC.

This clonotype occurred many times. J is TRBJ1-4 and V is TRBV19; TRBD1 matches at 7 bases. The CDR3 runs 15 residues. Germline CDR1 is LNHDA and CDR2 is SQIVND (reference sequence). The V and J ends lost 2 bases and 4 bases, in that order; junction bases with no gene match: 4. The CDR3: CASSIRDSNNEKLFF. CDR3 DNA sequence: TGTGCCAGTAGTATACGGGACAGTAATAATGAAAAACTGTTTTTT.